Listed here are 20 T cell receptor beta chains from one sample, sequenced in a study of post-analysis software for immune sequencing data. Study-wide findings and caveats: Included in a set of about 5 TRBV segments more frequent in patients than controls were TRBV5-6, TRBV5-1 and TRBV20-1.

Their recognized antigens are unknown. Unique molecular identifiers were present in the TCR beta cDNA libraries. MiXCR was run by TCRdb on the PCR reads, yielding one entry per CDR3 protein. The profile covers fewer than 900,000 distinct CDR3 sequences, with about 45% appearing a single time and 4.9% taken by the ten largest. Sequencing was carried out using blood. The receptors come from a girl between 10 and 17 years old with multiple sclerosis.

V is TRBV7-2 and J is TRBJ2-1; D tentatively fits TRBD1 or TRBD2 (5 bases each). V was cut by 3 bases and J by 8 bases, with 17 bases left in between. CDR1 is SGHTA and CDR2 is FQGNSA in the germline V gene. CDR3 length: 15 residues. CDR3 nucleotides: TGTGCCAGCAGCTTCGGGGCCATTCTAGCCTATGAGCAGTTCTTC. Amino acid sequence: CASSFGAILAYEQFF.

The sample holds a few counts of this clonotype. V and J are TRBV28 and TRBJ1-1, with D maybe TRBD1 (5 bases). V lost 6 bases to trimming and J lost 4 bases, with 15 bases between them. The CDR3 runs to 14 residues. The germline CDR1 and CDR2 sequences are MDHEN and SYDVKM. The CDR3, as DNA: TGTGCCAGCAGGGACCAGGGAGTGGGCACTGAAGCTTTCTTT. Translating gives CASRDQGVGTEAFF.

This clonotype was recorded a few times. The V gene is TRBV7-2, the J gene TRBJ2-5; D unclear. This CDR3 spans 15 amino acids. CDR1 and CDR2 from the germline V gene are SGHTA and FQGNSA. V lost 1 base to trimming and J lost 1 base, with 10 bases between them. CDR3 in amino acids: CASSLDVGPQETQYF. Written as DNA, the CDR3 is TGTGCCAGCAGCTTAGATGTCGGGCCCCAAGAGACCCAGTACTTC. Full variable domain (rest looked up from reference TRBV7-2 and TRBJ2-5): GAGVSQSPSNKVTEKGKDVELRCDPISGHTALYWYRQSLGQGLEFLIYFQGNSAPDKSGLPSDRFSAERTGGSVSTLTIQRTQQEDSAVYLCASSLDVGPQETQYFGPGTRLLVL.

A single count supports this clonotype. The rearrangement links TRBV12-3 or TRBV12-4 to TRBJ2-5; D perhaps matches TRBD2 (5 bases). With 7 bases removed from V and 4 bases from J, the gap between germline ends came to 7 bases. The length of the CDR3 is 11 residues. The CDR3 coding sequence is TGTGCCAGCACGGAGGCAGAGACCCAGTACTTC. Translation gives CASTEAETQYF.

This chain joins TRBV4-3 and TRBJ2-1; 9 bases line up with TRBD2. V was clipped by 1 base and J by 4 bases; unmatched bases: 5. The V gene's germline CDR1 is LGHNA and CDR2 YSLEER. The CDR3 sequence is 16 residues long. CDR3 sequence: CASSQGLAGEYNEQFF. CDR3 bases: TGCGCCAGCAGCCAAGGGTTAGCGGGAGAATACAATGAGCAGTTCTTC.

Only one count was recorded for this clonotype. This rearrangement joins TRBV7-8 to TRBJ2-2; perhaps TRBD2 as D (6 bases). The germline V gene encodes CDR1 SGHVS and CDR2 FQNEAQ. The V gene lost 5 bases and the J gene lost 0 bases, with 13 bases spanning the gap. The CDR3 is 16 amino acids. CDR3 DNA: TGTGCCAGCAGCCCCATTAGCGGCCCGAACACCGGGGAGCTGTTTTTT. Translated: CASSPISGPNTGELFF. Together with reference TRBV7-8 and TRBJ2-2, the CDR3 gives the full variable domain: GAGVSQSPRYKVAKRGQDVALRCDPISGHVSLFWYQQALGQGPEFLTYFQNEAQLDKSGLPSDRFFAERPEGSVSTLKIQRTQQEDSAVYLCASSPISGPNTGELFFGEGSRLTVL.

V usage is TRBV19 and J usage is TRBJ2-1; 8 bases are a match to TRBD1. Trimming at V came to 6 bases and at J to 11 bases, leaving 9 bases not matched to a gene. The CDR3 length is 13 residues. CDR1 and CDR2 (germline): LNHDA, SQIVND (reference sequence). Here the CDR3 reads CASSERTGRKQFF. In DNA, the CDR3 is TGTGCCAGTAGCGAACGGACAGGGCGCAAGCAGTTCTTC.

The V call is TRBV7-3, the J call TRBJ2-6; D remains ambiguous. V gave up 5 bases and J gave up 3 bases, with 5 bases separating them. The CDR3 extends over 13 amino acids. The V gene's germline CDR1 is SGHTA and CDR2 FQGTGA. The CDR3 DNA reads TGTGCCAGCAGCCCAGTTGGGGCCAACGTCCTGACTTTC. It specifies CASSPVGANVLTF.

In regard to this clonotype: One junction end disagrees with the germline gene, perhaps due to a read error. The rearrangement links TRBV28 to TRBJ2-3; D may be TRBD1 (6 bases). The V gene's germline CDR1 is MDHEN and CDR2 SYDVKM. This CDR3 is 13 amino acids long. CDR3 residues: CAGSLGGRNTQYF. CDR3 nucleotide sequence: TGTGCCGGCAGTTTAGGGGGACGGAATACGCAGTATTTT.

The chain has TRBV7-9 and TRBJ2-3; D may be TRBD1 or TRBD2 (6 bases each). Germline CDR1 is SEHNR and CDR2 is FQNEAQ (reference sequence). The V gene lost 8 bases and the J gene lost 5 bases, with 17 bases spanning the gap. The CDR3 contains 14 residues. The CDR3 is CASHWEGGRDTQYF. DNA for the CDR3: TGTGCCAGCCATTGGGAAGGGGGGAGAGATACGCAGTATTTT.

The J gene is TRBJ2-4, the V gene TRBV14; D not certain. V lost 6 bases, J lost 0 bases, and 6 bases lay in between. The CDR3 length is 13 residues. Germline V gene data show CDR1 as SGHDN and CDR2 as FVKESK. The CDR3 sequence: CASSSLAKNIQYF. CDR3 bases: TGTGCCAGCAGTAGTTTAGCCAAAAACATTCAGTACTTC.

The CDR3: CSVGQGGSSPLHF. DNA of the CDR3: TGCAGCGTTGGACAGGGAGGGAGTTCACCCCTCCACTTT. The chain employs TRBV29-1 and TRBJ1-6; 7 bases agree with TRBD1. CDR1 SQVTM and CDR2 ANQGSEA come from the germline V gene. CDR3 length: 13 residues. Unmatched junction bases numbered 6, after V lost 4 bases and J lost 9 bases.

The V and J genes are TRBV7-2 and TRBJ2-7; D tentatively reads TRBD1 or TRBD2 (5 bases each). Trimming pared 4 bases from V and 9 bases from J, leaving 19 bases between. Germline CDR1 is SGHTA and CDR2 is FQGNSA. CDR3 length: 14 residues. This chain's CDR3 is CASSSTSGPRRQYF. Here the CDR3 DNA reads TGTGCCAGCAGCTCCACATCGGGACCCCGTCGGCAGTACTTC.

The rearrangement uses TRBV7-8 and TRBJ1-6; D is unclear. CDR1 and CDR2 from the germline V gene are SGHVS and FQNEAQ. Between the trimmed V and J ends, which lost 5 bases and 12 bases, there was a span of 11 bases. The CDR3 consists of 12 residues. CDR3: CASSPSARPLHF. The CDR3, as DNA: TGTGCCAGCAGCCCCTCCGCGAGACCCCTCCACTTT. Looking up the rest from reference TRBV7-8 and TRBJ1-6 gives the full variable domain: GAGVSQSPRYKVAKRGQDVALRCDPISGHVSLFWYQQALGQGPEFLTYFQNEAQLDKSGLPSDRFFAERPEGSVSTLKIQRTQQEDSAVYLCASSPSARPLHFGNGTRLTVT.

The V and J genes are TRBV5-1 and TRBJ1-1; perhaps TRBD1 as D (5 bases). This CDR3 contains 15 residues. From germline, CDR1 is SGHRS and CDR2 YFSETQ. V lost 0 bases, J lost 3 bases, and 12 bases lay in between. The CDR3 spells CASSLGTQGDTEAFF. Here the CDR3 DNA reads TGCGCCAGCAGCTTGGGCACCCAGGGTGACACTGAAGCTTTCTTT.

The CDR3 sequence is CAWSSLGRPGETQYF. CDR3 nucleotides: TGTGCCTGGAGTTCTCTGGGGCGCCCAGGAGAGACCCAGTACTTC. V gene TRBV30 combines with J gene TRBJ2-5; D is perhaps TRBD1 (5 bases). The germline gives CDR1 GTSNPN, CDR2 SVGIG (reference sequence). The CDR3 consists of 15 residues. V was shortened by 2 bases and J by 4 bases, with 17 bases between the two germline ends.

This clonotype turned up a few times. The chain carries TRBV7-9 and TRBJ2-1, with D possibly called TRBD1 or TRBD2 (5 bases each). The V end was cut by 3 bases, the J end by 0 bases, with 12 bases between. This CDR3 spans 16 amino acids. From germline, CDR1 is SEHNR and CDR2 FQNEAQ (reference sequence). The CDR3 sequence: CASSFRGARSYNEQFF. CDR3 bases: TGTGCCAGCAGCTTCCGAGGGGCCCGCTCCTACAATGAGCAGTTCTTC.

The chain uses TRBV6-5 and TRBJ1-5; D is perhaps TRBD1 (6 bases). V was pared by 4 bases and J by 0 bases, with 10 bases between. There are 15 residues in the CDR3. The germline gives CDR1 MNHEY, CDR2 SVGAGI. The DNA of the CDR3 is TGTGCCAGCAGTTCCGGGACATCTAGCAATCAGCCCCAGCATTTT. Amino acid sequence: CASSSGTSSNQPQHF.

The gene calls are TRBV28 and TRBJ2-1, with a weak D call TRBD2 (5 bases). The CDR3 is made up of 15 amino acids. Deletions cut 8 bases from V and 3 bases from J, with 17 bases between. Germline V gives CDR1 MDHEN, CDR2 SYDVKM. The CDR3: CASVPAEGNYNEQFF. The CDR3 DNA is TGTGCCAGCGTCCCAGCTGAGGGCAACTACAATGAGCAGTTCTTC.

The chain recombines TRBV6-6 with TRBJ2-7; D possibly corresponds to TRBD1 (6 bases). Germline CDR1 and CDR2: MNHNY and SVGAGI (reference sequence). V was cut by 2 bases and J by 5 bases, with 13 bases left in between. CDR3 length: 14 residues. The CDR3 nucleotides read TGTGCCAGCAGTTACCTCACAGGGAAGCACGAGCAGTACTTC. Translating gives CASSYLTGKHEQYF.